The 26 T cell receptor beta chains in this list originate from one sample, sequenced in a study of T cell changes during pregnancy in multiple sclerosis. Assay: immunoSEQ multiplex PCR; the TCRdb copy retains only in-frame clones and omits some. The repertoire includes about 40,000 clones, around 92% of them detected once, and approximately 8.6% sits in the top ten. Here the sequenced sample was CD8+ T cells from peripheral blood mononuclear cells, taken in the third trimester of pregnancy. The receptors here all came from a female donor with multiple sclerosis, enrolled in a pregnancy study.

The chain has TRBV29-1 and TRBJ1-2; 7 nucleotides match TRBD1. Per the germline V gene, CDR1 is SQVTM and CDR2 is ANQGSEA. The length of the CDR3 is 12 residues. Unmatched junction bases numbered 4, after V lost 4 bases and J lost 5 bases. CDR3 in amino acids: CSVVRDSYGYTF. In nucleotides, the CDR3 is TGCAGCGTTGTTCGGGACAGTTATGGCTACACCTTC.

The chain joins TRBV5-1 to TRBJ2-5, with a tentative D call TRBD2 (7 bases). There are 16 residues in the CDR3. CDR1 and CDR2 from the germline V gene are SGHRS and YFSETQ. Trimming shortened V by 5 bases and J by 2 bases, and 19 bases separated the two germline ends. CDR3 in amino acids: CASSLLAGASQETQYF. DNA for the CDR3: TGCGCCAGCAGTCTACTGGCGGGGGCTTCACAAGAGACCCAGTACTTC.

V is TRBV27 and J is TRBJ2-6; the D gene is possibly TRBD1 (5 bases). Germline-derived CDR1 and CDR2 are MNHEY and SMNVEV (reference sequence). V dropped 2 bases and J dropped 3 bases, with 11 bases sitting between them. This CDR3 spans 16 amino acids. The CDR3 bases are TGTGCCAGCAGTTTACAGCCAGGGCTTGGGGCCAACGTCCTGACTTTC. The encoded protein is CASSLQPGLGANVLTF.

V gene TRBV19 combines with J gene TRBJ1-2; 7 nucleotides agree with TRBD1. CDR1 is LNHDA, CDR2 SQIVND, per germline (reference sequence). V shed 8 bases, J shed 4 bases, and the junction held 16 bases outside the gene matches. This CDR3 contains 16 residues. CDR3 sequence (DNA): TGTGCCAGTCCCCCGCACTTTCGACAGGGAGGCTATGGCTACACCTTC. Translating gives CASPPHFRQGGYGYTF. Full variable domain (outside the CDR3, taken from reference TRBV19 and TRBJ1-2): DGGITQSPKYLFRKEGQNVTLSCEQNLNHDAMYWYRQDPGQGLRLIYYSQIVNDFQKGDIAEGYSVSREKKESFPLTVTSAQKNPTAFYLCASPPHFRQGGYGYTFGSGTRLTVV.

The chain employs TRBV7-6 and TRBJ2-5; D may be TRBD2 (7 bases). Germline CDR1 reads SGHVS; CDR2 reads FNYEAQ. Trimming pared 1 base from V and 4 bases from J, leaving 13 bases between. The CDR3 has 15 residues. The CDR3 protein is CASSLGGGAGETQYF. The DNA of the CDR3 is TGTGCCAGCAGCTTAGGGGGGGGCGCGGGAGAGACCCAGTACTTC.

This rearrangement joins TRBV27 to TRBJ1-1; the D gene is possibly TRBD1 (5 bases). The CDR3 length is 12 residues. V lost 8 bases and J lost 11, with 18 bases in between. Looked up from germline, CDR1 is MNHEY and CDR2 is SMNVEV (reference sequence). CDR3 amino acids: CASGGFGGEAFF. The CDR3 DNA reads as TGTGCCAGCGGGGGTTTTGGGGGGGAGGCTTTCTTT.

The rearrangement uses TRBV9 and TRBJ1-4; 7 bases match TRBD1. J gave up 7 bases and V 4 bases, and 10 bases lay outside the gene matches. This CDR3 has 15 residues. Germline CDR1 SGDLS, CDR2 YYNGEE. The CDR3: CASSSRQGGIEKLFF. The CDR3 bases are TGTGCCAGCAGCAGTCGCCAGGGGGGAATTGAAAAACTGTTTTTT. Drawing the rest from reference TRBV9 and TRBJ1-4, the complete variable domain is DSGVTQTPKHLITATGQRVTLRCSPRSGDLSVYWYQQSLDQGLQFLIQYYNGEERAKGNILERFSAQQFPDLHSELNLSSLELGDSALYFCASSSRQGGIEKLFFGSGTQLSVL.

This clone has only one observation. The chain uses TRBV4-1 and TRBJ2-1; 11 nucleotides align to TRBD2. V shed 4 bases and J 8 bases; nucleotides not matched to a gene: 10. CDR3 size: 16 residues. Germline V gives CDR1 MGHRA, CDR2 YSYEKL. CDR3 DNA sequence: TGCGCCAGCAGCCTTAGCGGGGGGGCCCTATTGGATGAGCAGTTCTTC. It codes for CASSLSGGALLDEQFF.

The chain uses TRBV7-6 and TRBJ2-7; D is perhaps TRBD1 (6 bases). Germline-derived CDR1 and CDR2 are SGHVS and FNYEAQ. The CDR3 loop spans 14 amino acids. The V end lost 4 bases, the J end lost 0 bases, and 10 bases lay between the germline ends. CDR3 loop: CASSSQGSSYEQYF. CDR3 coding DNA: TGTGCCAGCAGCTCACAGGGTAGCTCCTACGAGCAGTACTTC.

CDR3 coding DNA: TGTGCCAGCAGTGAATGGAGGTACTATGGCTACACCTTC. Translated, it gives CASSEWRYYGYTF. This chain uses TRBV6-1 with TRBJ1-2; the D is unclear. The germline V and J ends were trimmed by 2 bases and 3 bases, with 7 bases remaining between them. CDR3 length: 13 amino acids. From germline, CDR1 is MNHNS and CDR2 SASEGT.

This clone was observed a handful of times. Written as DNA, the CDR3 is TGTGCCAGCAGTCCCCTGGGGGGAGGGAATCAGCCCCAGCATTTT. Translating it yields CASSPLGGGNQPQHF. The V gene is TRBV27, the J gene TRBJ1-5, with D tentatively TRBD1 (5 bases). Trimming removed 5 bases from V and 4 bases from J, with 15 bases in between. The CDR3 length is 15 residues. In germline, CDR1 is MNHEY, CDR2 SMNVEV (reference sequence).

The J gene is TRBJ1-5, the V gene TRBV6-1; TRBD1 might be the D (5 bases). The CDR3 runs to 15 residues. V lost 4 bases and J lost 0, with 10 bases in between. Germline-derived CDR1 and CDR2 are MNHNS and SASEGT. The CDR3 loop reads CASSGMGGSNQPQHF. The DNA for the CDR3 is TGTGCCAGCAGTGGAATGGGGGGTAGCAATCAGCCCCAGCATTTT.

The genes are TRBV9 and TRBJ1-5; tentative D call: TRBD1 (5 bases). Trimming left V 0 bases short and J 2 bases short, with 9 bases between. CDR3 size: 15 residues. Germline values: CDR1 SGDLS, CDR2 YYNGEE. CDR3 protein: CASSVGQGGNQPQHF. The DNA of the CDR3 is TGTGCCAGCAGCGTAGGTCAAGGGGGCAATCAGCCCCAGCATTTT.

This chain joins TRBV9 and TRBJ1-5; weak D call: TRBD1 (5 bases). The length of the CDR3 is 13 residues. Germline V gene sequence: CDR1 SGDLS, CDR2 YYNGEE. Trimming stripped 3 bases from V and 4 bases from J, with 8 bases between. This CDR3 reads CASSGGGNQPQHF. The DNA of the CDR3 is TGTGCCAGCAGCGGGGGGGGAAATCAGCCCCAGCATTTT.

J is TRBJ2-5 and V is TRBV10-1; D remains unclear. CDR1 and CDR2 from the germline V gene are WNHNN and SYGVQD (reference sequence). The V end lost 3 bases, the J end lost 2 bases, and 13 bases lay between the germline ends. The CDR3 totals 15 residues. The CDR3 spells CASSEFRSIQETQYF. As DNA, the CDR3 is TGCGCCAGCAGTGAATTTAGGAGTATTCAAGAGACCCAGTACTTC.

The V gene is TRBV19, the J gene TRBJ2-1; 9 nucleotides line up with TRBD2. The germline V gene encodes CDR1 LNHDA and CDR2 SQIVND (reference sequence). Unmatched junction bases numbered 9, after V lost 11 bases and J lost 4 bases. This CDR3 contains 14 residues. CDR3 DNA: TGTGCCTTCGACGCGGGGGGGGCTTACAATGAGCAGTTCTTC. This translates into CAFDAGGAYNEQFF.

This chain links TRBV9 with TRBJ2-5, with 7 bases matching TRBD2. The CDR3 totals 16 residues. The ends lost 0 bases at V and 5 bases at J; junction bases unmatched: 10. Looked up from germline, CDR1 is SGDLS and CDR2 is YYNGEE. CDR3: CASSVGGGAGLETQYF. As DNA, the CDR3 is TGTGCCAGCAGCGTAGGGGGAGGGGCAGGGCTGGAGACCCAGTACTTC. The full variable domain, completed using reference TRBV9 and TRBJ2-5, is DSGVTQTPKHLITATGQRVTLRCSPRSGDLSVYWYQQSLDQGLQFLIQYYNGEERAKGNILERFSAQQFPDLHSELNLSSLELGDSALYFCASSVGGGAGLETQYFGPGTRLLVL.

The CDR3 DNA is TGTGCCAGCCGCAAGCTATCCTACAATGAGCAGTTCTTC. Protein: CASRKLSYNEQFF. V is TRBV19 and J is TRBJ2-1; D is unresolved. CDR3 length equals 13 residues. V lost 9 bases to trimming and J lost 1 base, with 10 bases between them. Per germline, CDR1 LNHDA and CDR2 SQIVND (reference sequence).

The chain couples TRBV2 to TRBJ2-5, with 14 bases lining up with TRBD2. The CDR3 contains 16 residues. V lost 7 bases, J lost 2 bases, and 6 bases stayed unmatched. Germline CDR1 is SNHLY and CDR2 is FYNNEI. Here the CDR3 reads CASTPGLAGEQETQYF. The CDR3 DNA follows: TGTGCCAGCACGCCGGGACTAGCGGGGGAACAAGAGACCCAGTACTTC.

The chain combines TRBV6-4 with TRBJ2-1; 11 bases agree with TRBD1. Trimming removed 4 bases from V and 4 bases from J; junction bases left unmatched: 6. The CDR3 covers 16 residues. Germline lookup yields CDR1 MRHNA and CDR2 SNTAGT. CDR3 nucleotides: TGTGCCAGCAGTGGGACAGGGGGCTCCGGGTACAATGAGCAGTTCTTC. Its protein product is CASSGTGGSGYNEQFF.

Of note for this clone: Other DNA sequences within the sample encode an identical CDR3. V and J are TRBV2 and TRBJ1-2; 7 bases align to TRBD1. CDR3 length: 11 residues. The germline V gene has CDR1 SNHLY and CDR2 FYNNEI. J gave up 8 bases and V 8 bases, and 5 bases lay outside the gene matches. CDR3 nucleotide sequence: TGTGCCAGCCATACAGGGGTCGGCTACACCTTC. Its protein is CASHTGVGYTF.

This chain uses TRBV6-1 with TRBJ2-5; TRBD1 matches at 9 bases. The CDR3 runs to 16 residues. With V trimmed by 1 base and J by 4 bases, 7 bases remained unmatched. Germline CDR1 is MNHNS and CDR2 is SASEGT. CDR3 nucleotide sequence: TGTGCCAGCAGTGAAGTGGGGGACAGGGTGGGAGAGACCCAGTACTTC. Its translation is CASSEVGDRVGETQYF.

CDR3 amino acids: CAIAGRDEKLFF. CDR3 bases: TGTGCCATCGCGGGGAGAGATGAAAAACTGTTTTTT. The chain is built from TRBV19 and TRBJ1-4; D gene unclear. This CDR3 is 12 amino acids long. Looked up from germline, CDR1 is LNHDA and CDR2 is SQIVND (reference sequence). The V end was cut by 10 bases, the J end by 6 bases, with 12 bases between.

V is TRBV7-9 and J is TRBJ1-2; a possible D gene is TRBD1 (6 bases). The germline gives CDR1 SEHNR, CDR2 FQNEAQ (reference sequence). Trimming stripped 5 bases from V and 2 bases from J, with 9 bases between. CDR3 length: 13 residues. CDR3 region: CASSPDRNYGYTF. The CDR3 nucleotides are TGTGCCAGCAGCCCCGACAGGAACTATGGCTACACCTTC.

This chain joins TRBV5-4 and TRBJ1-2; D might be TRBD1 (5 bases). Germline CDR1 SGHNT, CDR2 YYREEE (reference sequence). V was shortened by 0 bases and J by 11 bases, with 11 bases between the two germline ends. The CDR3 spans 12 residues. The CDR3 sequence: CASSLGAGGYTF. DNA for the CDR3: TGTGCCAGCAGCTTGGGTGCTGGGGGGTACACCTTC.

This rearrangement joins TRBV5-1 to TRBJ2-2, with D uncertain. The V gene lost 0 bases and the J gene lost 6 bases, with 9 bases spanning the gap. The CDR3 loop spans 14 amino acids. The germline CDR1 and CDR2 sequences are SGHRS and YFSETQ. CDR3 in amino acids: CASSLAGGAGELFF. CDR3 DNA sequence: TGCGCCAGCAGCTTGGCCGGCGGAGCCGGGGAGCTGTTTTTT.